The next 4 T cell receptor beta chains were all read from a single sample in a study of blood T cells in healthy people across ages. Then a second PCR, running about 6 to 11 cycles, was carried out with a sample-barcoded 5' primer and a J-beta primer mix. TCRdb re-called the 5' RACE reads with MiXCR, one entry per CDR3 protein. Of around 1,500,000 distinct CDR3 sequences listed, roughly 30% are singletons. Sequencing was performed on blood. The receptor set was obtained from a woman between 25 and 40 years old in good health.

This clonotype has a handful of counts. This chain connects TRBV5-6 to TRBJ2-3, with 8 positions matching TRBD2. Germline lookup yields CDR1 SGHDT and CDR2 YYEEEE. J lost 6 bases, V lost 10 bases, and 13 bases had no gene match. The CDR3 has 14 residues. DNA for the CDR3: TGTGCCTCCTTCCCGCAGCGGGGGCCGGATACGCAGTATTTT. This sequence encodes CASFPQRGPDTQYF. The full variable domain, completed using reference TRBV5-6 and TRBJ2-3, is DAGVTQSPTHLIKTRGQQVTLRCSPKSGHDTVSWYQQALGQGPQFIFQYYEEEERQRGNFPDRFSGHQFPNYSSELNVNALLLGDSALYLCASFPQRGPDTQYFGPGTRLTVL.

This clonotype was observed a few times. The rearrangement joins TRBV7-9 to TRBJ1-2, with TRBD1 identical over 8 bases. The length of the CDR3 is 14 residues. J lost 8 bases, V lost 5 bases, and 10 bases had no gene match. CDR1 and CDR2 from the germline V gene are SEHNR and FQNEAQ (reference sequence). CDR3 region: CASSMRDRSEGYTF. CDR3 DNA: TGTGCCAGCAGCATGCGGGACAGGTCCGAGGGCTACACCTTC.

This clonotype was recorded many times. This chain connects TRBV20-1 to TRBJ2-7, with D possibly matching TRBD1 (5 bases). V was clipped by 3 bases and J by 0 bases, with 12 bases between them. CDR3 length: 14 amino acids. Germline V lookup: CDR1 DFQATT, CDR2 SNEGSKA (reference sequence). As DNA, the CDR3 is TGCAGTGCTAGGGGGCTCCTAAGCTCCTACGAGCAGTACTTC. Protein sequence: CSARGLLSSYEQYF.

In its sample, this clonotype was seen a few times. The CDR3 here is CASSPPGVAGLDEQFF. For the CDR3, the DNA is TGTGCCAGCAGTCCCCCCGGAGTAGCGGGGCTGGATGAGCAGTTCTTC. The chain is built from TRBV6-1 and TRBJ2-1, with 8 nucleotides matching TRBD2. V lost 5 bases to trimming and J lost 8 bases; unmatched junction nucleotides: 14. The V gene's germline CDR1 is MNHNS and CDR2 SASEGT. The CDR3 is made up of 16 amino acids.